These 13 T cell receptor beta chains share one sample of origin, sequenced in a study of neurological immune-mediated disorders (dated by TCRdb to about 2019). The library came from 5' RACE. The sequencer listed for this sample is Illumina HiSeq 2500. The public reads were reanalyzed by TCRdb: fastp trimming at Q25, MiXCR alignment, in-frame beta chains only. CDR3 protein duplicates are merged, each entry listing the most common genes and DNA. The sample records around 50,000 distinct CDR3 sequences, 20% to 30% of which are singletons. Approximately 23% of the sample rests with the top ten. What was sequenced was PBMCs. The receptors originated from a woman aged 70 to 79 in good health.

At least ten counts were recorded for this clonotype. This chain joins TRBV28 and TRBJ2-7, with a possible D match to TRBD1 (5 bases). From germline, CDR1 is MDHEN and CDR2 SYDVKM. The CDR3 covers 15 residues. The germline V and J ends were trimmed by 4 bases and 1 base, with 14 bases remaining between them. CDR3 sequence (DNA): TGTGCCAGCAGTTCCCCCCAGGGCCTATCCTACGAGCAGTACTTC. This gives the protein CASSSPQGLSYEQYF.

This clonotype occurred a few times. The chain joins TRBV6-5 to TRBJ2-7; 7 bases agree with TRBD1. The CDR3 is 12 amino acids. Trimming took 5 bases from V and 6 from J; bases not matched to a gene: 4. The V gene's germline CDR1 is MNHEY and CDR2 SVGAGI. The CDR3 loop is CASSQDRFEQYF. In nucleotides, the CDR3 is TGTGCCAGCAGTCAGGACAGGTTCGAGCAGTACTTC.

This clonotype has at least ten counts. The chain is built from TRBV5-1 and TRBJ2-2; TRBD2 matches 8 bases. This CDR3 is 20 amino acids long. V lost 4 bases and J lost 3; bases outside the gene matches: 20. Per the germline V gene, CDR1 is SGHRS and CDR2 is YFSETQ. CDR3 sequence reads: CASSLIRLASLPLYTGELFF. The CDR3 region has the DNA TGCGCCAGCAGCCTAATAAGACTAGCGAGTCTTCCCCTTTACACCGGGGAGCTGTTTTTT.

Ten or more counts support this clonotype. The chain combines TRBV5-1 with TRBJ2-3; D could derive from TRBD1 or TRBD2 (7 bases each). The CDR3 runs to 16 residues. The V end lost 3 bases, the J end lost 2 bases, and 16 bases lay between the germline ends. The V gene's germline CDR1 is SGHRS and CDR2 YFSETQ. This CDR3 reads CASSSGTAGYTDTQYF. CDR3 DNA sequence: TGCGCCAGCAGCTCCGGGACAGCGGGATACACAGATACGCAGTATTTT.

This chain links TRBV18 with TRBJ2-7; D might be TRBD1 or TRBD2, each matching 5 bases. The CDR3 runs to 14 residues. CDR1 is KGHSH, CDR2 LQKENI, per germline. V dropped 1 base and J dropped 3 bases, with 10 bases sitting between them. The CDR3 sequence is CASSPRDGYYEQYF. For the CDR3, the DNA is TGTGCCAGCTCACCACGGGACGGATACTACGAGCAGTACTTC.

The table lists this clonotype with many counts. V and J are TRBV7-2 and TRBJ1-1; D remains unclear. This CDR3 region has 13 residues. Germline values: CDR1 SGHTA, CDR2 FQGNSA. The ends were cut back, 4 bases at V and 3 bases at J, with 9 bases in the middle. CDR3 in DNA: TGTGCCAGCAGCTATAAACCGGACACTGAAGCTTTCTTT. It translates to CASSYKPDTEAFF.

This clonotype was picked up many times. The V call is TRBV12-3 or TRBV12-4, the J call TRBJ2-5, with no clear D. CDR3 length: 11 residues. Trimming stripped 5 bases from V and 3 bases from J, with 4 bases between. CDR3 in amino acids: CASSIKETQYF. For the CDR3, the DNA is TGTGCCAGCAGTATCAAAGAGACCCAGTACTTC.

This clonotype was seen repeatedly, ten times or more. The genes are TRBV9 and TRBJ2-1, with 10 bases aligning to TRBD2. The germline V gene encodes CDR1 SGDLS and CDR2 YYNGEE. V was clipped by 4 bases and J by 7 bases; unmatched bases: 11. The CDR3 extends over 16 amino acids. CDR3 region: CASSRGGLAGVNEQFF. DNA of the CDR3: TGTGCCAGCAGCAGGGGGGGGCTAGCGGGAGTAAATGAGCAGTTCTTC.

At least ten counts were recorded for this clonotype. The V call is TRBV7-2, the J call TRBJ1-6; D not certain. Trimming left V 7 bases short and J 0 bases short, with 19 bases between. The germline gives CDR1 SGHTA, CDR2 FQGNSA. CDR3 length: 18 residues. CDR3 nucleotides: TGTGCCAGCACCGGAGATACCCAGTGGAGCTCCTATAATTCACCCCTCCACTTT. Translated, it gives CASTGDTQWSSYNSPLHF.

The sample holds many counts of this clonotype. V is TRBV20-1 and J is TRBJ2-3; D not resolved. Germline loops: CDR1 DFQATT, CDR2 SNEGSKA (reference sequence). Between the trimmed V and J ends, which lost 7 bases and 2 bases, there was a span of 7 bases. The CDR3 is made up of 11 amino acids. The CDR3 here is CSGRNTDTQYF. In DNA, the CDR3 is TGCAGTGGTCGGAACACAGATACGCAGTATTTT.

The gene calls are TRBV4-2 and TRBJ2-3; 9 bases match TRBD2. V lost 0 bases to trimming and J lost 2 bases; unmatched junction nucleotides: 6. This CDR3 comprises 17 residues. Germline V gives CDR1 LGHNA, CDR2 YNFKEQ. The CDR3 nucleotides read TGTGCCAGCAGCCAAGACCCAGGACTAGCGCCCACAGATACGCAGTATTTT. Protein product: CASSQDPGLAPTDTQYF.

This clonotype was observed at least ten times. The chain is built from TRBV5-1 and TRBJ2-3; 8 bases align to TRBD1. The CDR3 spans 15 residues. Germline CDR1 SGHRS, CDR2 YFSETQ. The trim removed 0 bases at V and 11 bases at J, leaving 11 bases unmatched. The CDR3 DNA follows: TGCGCCAGCAGCTTGGGGACAGGGCCAGGCGCGGGGCAGTATTTT. The encoded protein is CASSLGTGPGAGQYF.

This clonotype was found many times. The gene calls are TRBV14 and TRBJ2-1; TRBD2 agrees at 7 bases. This CDR3 is built from 15 residues. V trimming: 4 bases; J trimming: 3 bases; junction bases outside the gene matches: 6. The germline CDR1 and CDR2 sequences are SGHDN and FVKESK. The CDR3 DNA is TGTGCCAGCAGCCCACGACTAGCTCACTACAATGAGCAGTTCTTC. Translation: CASSPRLAHYNEQFF.